The clone carrying this T cell receptor beta chain was seen only a few times. The antigen is unknown. The data stem from a study of early T cells in non-severe SARS-CoV-2 infection. At the level of the study: Chains stayed unpaired after sequencing of bulk RNA from unsorted whole blood.

Study results and limitations: Anti-spike CD8 responses were favored in VDJdb matching, and private and CD4 specificities were missed.

V lost 5 bases, J lost 8 bases, and 7 bases stayed unmatched. This CDR3 has 15 residues. Germline V gene lookup returns CDR1 MNHEY and CDR2 SVGAGI. Separate cDNA molecules each had unique molecular identifiers attached to them. TCRdb ran MiXCR on the 5' RACE reads and lists one entry per CDR3 protein. There are 65,000 to 75,000 distinct CDR3 sequences in the sample; 9.5% to 13% occur only once, and 3.5% to 4% lies in the top ten. V is TRBV6-5 and J is TRBJ1-6; 9 nucleotides agree with TRBD1. The source material was whole blood. The sequence derives from an adult who was a healthcare worker with PCR-confirmed SARS-CoV-2 infection or an uninfected control (not recorded which). CDR3 nucleotide sequence: TGTGCCAGCAGTCCCCAGGGACAGGGACATTCACCCCTCCACTTT. Protein product: CASSPQGQGHSPLHF.